Shown below are 27 T cell receptor beta chains from a single sample sequenced in a study of T cells after yellow fever vaccination. TCRdb reprocessed the 5' RACE reads via MiXCR and lists one record per CDR3 protein. Seen here are 30,000 or so distinct CDR3 sequences, over 5.5% observed once, and the top ten hold 25%. The specimen was PBMCs, either bulk or a sorted T-cell subset (CD4+, CD8+, memory, or dextramer-sorted; not recorded which), collected on the day of the yellow fever booster vaccination. All receptors come from a man aged 30 to 45 who received the YFV17D yellow fever vaccine.

This rearrangement joins TRBV20-1 to TRBJ1-5; no clear D gene. CDR1 is DFQATT, CDR2 SNEGSKA, per germline (reference sequence). The CDR3 consists of 14 residues. V lost 0 bases, J lost 5 bases, and 11 bases lay in between. CDR3 amino acids: CSARDFRGDQPQHF. In DNA, the CDR3 is TGCAGTGCTAGAGATTTCCGGGGTGATCAGCCCCAGCATTTT.

CDR3 in amino acids: CSAAGTRGYEQYF. CDR3 sequence (DNA): TGCAGTGCTGCCGGGACTAGAGGTTACGAGCAGTACTTC. The chain has TRBV20-1 and TRBJ2-7, with 8 bases fitting TRBD2. V lost 5 bases, J lost 4 bases, and 7 bases stayed unmatched. Germline CDR1 is DFQATT and CDR2 is SNEGSKA (reference sequence). This CDR3 contains 13 residues.

This clonotype has at least ten counts. The chain carries TRBV4-2 and TRBJ2-7, with D maybe TRBD2 (7 bases). Trimming left V 3 bases short and J 2 bases short, with 17 bases between. From germline, CDR1 is LGHNA and CDR2 YNFKEQ. CDR3 length: 16 amino acids. The CDR3 sequence: CASSQEEGGAAYEQYF. For the CDR3, the DNA is TGTGCCAGCAGCCAGGAGGAAGGGGGGGCGGCCTACGAGCAGTACTTC.

This clonotype was counted many times. The V gene is TRBV6-2 or TRBV6-3, the J gene TRBJ2-7, with 11 bases identical to TRBD2. The CDR3 is 15 amino acids. Germline CDR1 reads MNHEY; CDR2 reads SVGEGT. The junction had 10 bases not matched to a gene; V was cut back by 7 bases and J by 5 bases. CDR3 bases: TGTGCCAGCACTATCCTAGCGGGAGGTCTCCACGAGCAGTACTTC. Translating it yields CASTILAGGLHEQYF.

The table lists this clonotype with many counts. V and J are TRBV7-2 and TRBJ2-1; no firm D call. The CDR3 has 13 amino acids. Trimming stripped 1 base from V and 4 bases from J, with 5 bases between. From germline, CDR1 is SGHTA and CDR2 FQGNSA. The CDR3 loop reads CASSLVGYNEQFF. CDR3 nucleotide sequence: TGTGCCAGCAGCTTAGTGGGGTACAATGAGCAGTTCTTC.

This clonotype was seen at least ten times. This chain connects TRBV6-1 to TRBJ2-7, with D hard to call. Looked up from germline, CDR1 is MNHNS and CDR2 is SASEGT. Trimming stripped 2 bases from V and 4 bases from J, with 12 bases between. This CDR3 contains 14 residues. The CDR3 DNA follows: TGTGCCAGCAGTGAACCCCCCAGAACATACGAGCAGTACTTC. It codes for CASSEPPRTYEQYF.

This clonotype was seen repeatedly, ten times or more. V gene TRBV10-2 combines with J gene TRBJ2-5; D not certain. V shed 4 bases and J shed 2 bases, with 14 bases lying between them. The germline CDR1 and CDR2 sequences are WSHSY and SAAADI. The CDR3 is made up of 15 amino acids. The CDR3 spells CASSGVVGIQETQYF. The CDR3 region has the DNA TGCGCCAGCAGTGGCGTGGTCGGAATACAAGAGACCCAGTACTTC.

This clonotype was observed at least ten times. This chain joins TRBV27 and TRBJ2-7, with 7 bases matching TRBD1. The CDR3 consists of 13 residues. CDR1 and CDR2 (germline): MNHEY, SMNVEV (reference sequence). J lost 7 bases, V lost 7 bases, and 10 bases had no gene match. The CDR3 DNA is TGTGCCAGCATTAACCGGGACAGAGGGGAGCAGTACTTC. This sequence encodes CASINRDRGEQYF.

This clonotype was detected many times. The chain is built from TRBV20-1 and TRBJ1-1; no firm D call. The CDR3 is made up of 14 amino acids. CDR1 is DFQATT and CDR2 is SNEGSKA in the germline V gene (reference sequence). The V end was cut by 3 bases, the J end by 4 bases, with 15 bases between. Here the CDR3 DNA reads TGCAGTGCTAGGTATGGCGGATTAGGCACTGAAGCTTTCTTT. Protein product: CSARYGGLGTEAFF.

This clonotype has only a few counts. The chain links TRBV6-1 to TRBJ2-1, with 7 bases aligning to TRBD2. In germline, CDR1 is MNHNS, CDR2 SASEGT. The CDR3 has 18 residues. J lost 0 bases, V lost 7 bases, and 15 bases had no gene match. The CDR3 reads CASKLHRDYTSSYNEQFF. The CDR3 DNA is TGTGCCAGCAAATTACACCGGGACTACACTAGCTCCTACAATGAGCAGTTCTTC.

As to this clonotype: It may be a read error: a sequence one base away is much more abundant. The chain links TRBV9 to TRBJ2-7; TRBD2 agrees at 7 bases. The length of the CDR3 is 14 residues. Germline V gene data show CDR1 as SGDLS and CDR2 as YYNGEE. This CDR3 reads CASSLGRNSYEHYF. The CDR3, as DNA: TGTGCCAGCAGCCTCGGGAGGAACTCCTACGAGCACTACTTC.

This clonotype was observed many times. The chain has TRBV5-1 and TRBJ1-1, with a weak D call TRBD1 (5 bases). The CDR3 length is 12 residues. Germline V gene sequence: CDR1 SGHRS, CDR2 YFSETQ. Trimming cost V 4 bases and J 8 bases, with 12 bases left between them. The CDR3 loop is CASSTPDSEAFF. DNA of the CDR3: TGCGCCAGCAGCACCCCTGACAGCGAAGCTTTCTTT.

This clonotype was seen at least ten times. The gene calls are TRBV12-3 or TRBV12-4 and TRBJ2-2, with 10 bases that match TRBD2. Trimming removed 6 bases from V and 5 bases from J; junction bases left unmatched: 3. This CDR3 spans 14 amino acids. As DNA, the CDR3 is TGTGCCAGCAGCCTAGCGGGAGAAACCGGGGAGCTGTTTTTT. Translated: CASSLAGETGELFF.

There are many counts of this clonotype. The V gene is TRBV27, the J gene TRBJ1-5; no firm D call. Germline CDR1 MNHEY, CDR2 SMNVEV (reference sequence). V lost 3 bases to trimming and J lost 2 bases, with 11 bases between them. The CDR3 extends over 15 amino acids. CDR3 protein: CASSLRGLGNQPQHF. The CDR3 DNA sequence: TGTGCCAGCAGTTTGAGAGGGTTGGGCAATCAGCCCCAGCATTTT.

This clonotype showed up many times. This rearrangement joins TRBV6-6 to TRBJ2-1; D is unclear. CDR1 MNHNY and CDR2 SVGAGI come from the germline V gene (reference sequence). The CDR3 has 10 residues. V dropped 4 bases and J dropped 9 bases, with 4 bases sitting between them. The CDR3 region is CASSSGEQFF. The CDR3 DNA sequence: TGTGCCAGCAGTTCCGGTGAGCAGTTCTTC.

Within the sample, this clonotype is medium-sized. The genes are TRBV10-3 and TRBJ2-4; 8 bases fit TRBD1. From germline, CDR1 is ENHRY and CDR2 SYGVKD. The trim removed 4 bases at V and 3 bases at J, leaving 8 bases unmatched. The length of the CDR3 is 16 residues. The CDR3 nucleotides are TGTGCCATCAGTGCCACAGGGGGAATCTTCAAAAACATTCAGTACTTC. The encoded protein is CAISATGGIFKNIQYF.

In the case of this clonotype: A much more abundant neighbour one base away suggests this may be a read error. The gene calls are TRBV20-1 and TRBJ2-1; D is unresolved. CDR3 length: 12 amino acids. In germline, CDR1 is DFQATT, CDR2 SNEGSKA (reference sequence). V was clipped by 4 bases and J by 7 bases, with 11 bases between them. The DNA for the CDR3 is TGCAGTGCTACCTTCCGTCGGAATGAGCAGTTCTTC. As protein: CSATFRRNEQFF.

In its sample, this clonotype was seen a few times. V is TRBV20-1 and J is TRBJ1-2; no definite D call. The CDR3 covers 13 residues. V was trimmed by 4 bases and J by 4 bases, leaving 13 bases between them. Germline assignment: CDR1 DFQATT and CDR2 SNEGSKA (reference sequence). The CDR3 loop reads CSATASVGYGYTF. For the CDR3, the DNA is TGCAGTGCTACCGCCTCGGTCGGCTATGGCTACACCTTC.

The rearrangement links TRBV2 to TRBJ2-5; D gene unclear. Trimming stripped 6 bases from V and 1 base from J, with 9 bases between. Germline V lookup: CDR1 SNHLY, CDR2 FYNNEI. CDR3 length: 13 amino acids. CDR3 protein: CASRGQFQETQYF. DNA for the CDR3: TGTGCCAGCAGAGGCCAGTTCCAAGAGACCCAGTACTTC.

This clonotype was seen a few times. The chain recombines TRBV25-1 with TRBJ2-7, with 9 bases lining up with TRBD2. The CDR3 consists of 14 residues. The ends lost 4 bases at V and 5 bases at J; junction bases unmatched: 6. The V gene's germline CDR1 is MGHDK and CDR2 SYGVNS. The CDR3 spells CASSAAGGPHEQYF. CDR3 coding DNA: TGTGCCAGCAGTGCTGCGGGAGGGCCCCACGAGCAGTACTTC.

This clonotype was detected ten times or more. The gene calls are TRBV27 and TRBJ2-1, with 16 bases identical to TRBD2. CDR3 length equals 15 residues. Looked up from germline, CDR1 is MNHEY and CDR2 is SMNVEV (reference sequence). V shed 6 bases, J shed 8 bases, and the junction held 4 bases outside the gene matches. CDR3 in DNA: TGTGCCAGCAGGCAGGGACTAGCGGGAGGGTATGAGCAGTTCTTC. It specifies CASRQGLAGGYEQFF.

The J gene is TRBJ2-2, the V gene TRBV7-2; D uncertain. Looked up from germline, CDR1 is SGHTA and CDR2 is FQGNSA. Between the trimmed V and J ends, which lost 0 bases and 7 bases, there was a span of 0 bases. The CDR3 is 11 residues long. Written as DNA, the CDR3 is TGTGCCAGCAGCTTAGCCGGGGAGCTGTTTTTT. As protein: CASSLAGELFF.

V is TRBV5-6 and J is TRBJ2-7; D not certain. Between the trimmed V and J ends, which lost 4 bases and 0 bases, there was a span of 11 bases. The CDR3 is made up of 14 amino acids. Looked up from germline, CDR1 is SGHDT and CDR2 is YYEEEE. CDR3: CASSRARSSYEQYF. CDR3 in DNA: TGTGCCAGCAGCCGAGCGCGCAGCTCCTACGAGCAGTACTTC. Using reference TRBV5-6 and TRBJ2-7 for the parts outside the CDR3, the full variable domain is DAGVTQSPTHLIKTRGQQVTLRCSPKSGHDTVSWYQQALGQGPQFIFQYYEEEERQRGNFPDRFSGHQFPNYSSELNVNALLLGDSALYLCASSRARSSYEQYFGPGTRLTVT.

This clonotype was found many times. V gene TRBV15 combines with J gene TRBJ2-2, with D uncertain. V was cut by 3 bases and J by 3 bases, with 8 bases left in between. Germline V gene data show CDR1 as LNHNV and CDR2 as YYDKDF (reference sequence). The CDR3 loop spans 14 amino acids. The chain's CDR3 is CATSRGFDTGELFF. The DNA for the CDR3 is TGTGCCACCAGCAGGGGGTTTGACACCGGGGAGCTGTTTTTT.

The table lists this clonotype with many counts. The V gene is TRBV5-1, the J gene TRBJ2-7, with TRBD1 matching 12 bases. CDR3 length equals 14 residues. Trimming removed 5 bases from V and 4 bases from J; junction bases left unmatched: 4. Germline V gives CDR1 SGHRS, CDR2 YFSETQ. CDR3 amino acids: CASRRDRGRYEQYF. CDR3 in DNA: TGCGCCAGCAGAAGGGACAGGGGGCGATACGAGCAGTACTTC.

The rearrangement uses TRBV28 and TRBJ1-4, with TRBD1 as a possible D gene (5 bases). Germline lookup yields CDR1 MDHEN and CDR2 SYDVKM. V was shortened by 5 bases and J by 8 bases, with 18 bases between the two germline ends. The length of the CDR3 is 15 residues. CDR3 amino acids: CASSPGPPAREKLFF. CDR3 coding DNA: TGTGCCAGCAGTCCAGGGCCCCCGGCCCGAGAAAAACTGTTTTTT. Full variable domain (outside the CDR3, taken from reference TRBV28 and TRBJ1-4): DVKVTQSSRYLVKRTGEKVFLECVQDMDHENMFWYRQDPGLGLRLIYFSYDVKMKEKGDIPEGYSVSREKKERFSLILESASTNQTSMYLCASSPGPPAREKLFFGSGTQLSVL.

This clonotype was seen only a few times. This chain joins TRBV19 and TRBJ1-5; D not resolved. The CDR3 consists of 14 residues. V lost 1 base to trimming and J lost 5 bases, with 9 bases between them. Germline-derived CDR1 and CDR2 are LNHDA and SQIVND (reference sequence). DNA of the CDR3: TGTGCCAGTAGTATAGCATGGGGAGATCAGCCCCAGCATTTT. Translating it yields CASSIAWGDQPQHF.